There are many counts of the clone carrying this T cell receptor (beta chain). The target antigen is unknown. TCRdb keeps only in-frame clones here, not all; method: immunoSEQ multiplex PCR. The data show 20,000 to 25,000 clones, with none appearing a single time. The sample belongs to a study of T cells after posttransplantation cyclophosphamide. Study-level findings and limits: Blood and skin or GI T cell repertoires showed limited TRB overlap.

The length of the CDR3 is 13 residues. CDR1 and CDR2 from the germline V gene are LNHDA and SQIVND (reference sequence). The V end lost 4 bases, the J end lost 1 base, and 7 bases lay between the germline ends. The sequence was obtained from a woman aged 55-69 years in good health, CMV-negative, and a related stem cell transplant donor. The sample taken for sequencing was PBMCs. The chain carries TRBV19 and TRBJ1-1, with a possible D match to TRBD1 (5 bases). CDR3 loop: CASSTDRNTEAFF. CDR3 sequence (DNA): TGTGCCAGTAGTACCGACAGGAACACTGAAGCTTTCTTT. The variable domain in full, completed from reference TRBV19 and TRBJ1-1, reads DGGITQSPKYLFRKEGQNVTLSCEQNLNHDAMYWYRQDPGQGLRLIYYSQIVNDFQKGDIAEGYSVSREKKESFPLTVTSAQKNPTAFYLCASSTDRNTEAFFGQGTRLTVV.